What follows are 20 T cell receptor beta chains derived from one specimen sequenced in a study of human CD8 memory T cell subsets. UMI-labeled 5' RACE was used, and it produced the TCR beta libraries. TCRdb reworked the 5' RACE reads into one entry per CDR3 protein, no DNA. The sample includes thousands of distinct CDR3 sequences. Sequences were obtained from CD8+ effector memory T cells (TEM) sorted from PBMCs. As for subset: effector memory CD8 T cells, CCR7- CD45RO+ CD95+. The source is a human donor in good health.

According to its frequency, this clonotype is medium-sized. The chain combines TRBV15 with TRBJ1-1; no DNA is available, so the TRBD1 call from TCRdb remains unchecked. The CDR3 runs 14 residues. Germline CDR1 and CDR2: LNHNV and YYDKDF (reference sequence). The CDR3 sequence is CATSRSFETEEAFF. Using reference TRBV15 and TRBJ1-1 for the parts outside the CDR3, the full variable domain is DAMVIQNPRYQVTQFGKPVTLSCSQTLNHNVMYWYQQKSSQAPKLLFHYYDKDFNNEADTPDNFQSRRPNTSFCFLDIRSPGLGDTAMYLCATSRSFETEEAFFGQGTRLTVV.

The chain has TRBV6-4 and TRBJ2-3; the TRBD2 assignment by TCRdb is unverifiable without DNA. This CDR3 has 15 amino acids. The germline V gene encodes CDR1 MRHNA and CDR2 SNTAGT. CDR3 amino acids: CASSERQGGADTQYF.

This clonotype is classed as medium-sized (0.01 to 0.1%) by frequency. V gene TRBV6-4 combines with J gene TRBJ2-3. Germline CDR1 and CDR2: MRHNA and SNTAGT. The CDR3 length is 15 residues. CDR3 in amino acids: CASSDGQTSTDTQYF.

The chain recombines TRBV10-1 with TRBJ2-5; the TCRdb D gene call, TRBD1, has no DNA to confirm it. Germline V CDR1 and CDR2: WNHNN, SYGVQD (reference sequence). The CDR3 consists of 18 residues. The CDR3 here is CASSEGTGKNQRKETQYF.

This chain connects TRBV20-1 to TRBJ2-7; lacking DNA, the TRBD1 call made by TCRdb goes unchecked. CDR1 is DFQATT, CDR2 SNEGSKA, per germline (reference sequence). This CDR3 comprises 14 residues. CDR3 sequence reads: CSARDHQGRYEQYF.

The rearrangement links TRBV7-2 to TRBJ1-4; lacking DNA, the TRBD1 call made by TCRdb goes unchecked. Germline CDR1 and CDR2: SGHTA and FQGNSA. The CDR3 is 13 residues long. CDR3 protein: CASSGGPNEKLFF.

This chain uses TRBV6-2 or TRBV6-3 with TRBJ2-5; TCRdb designates TRBD2, a call that cannot be tested without DNA. Germline CDR1 reads MNHEY; CDR2 reads SVGEGT. CDR3 length: 15 amino acids. The CDR3 loop reads CASNQGEDGSRTQYF.

In terms of frequency, this clonotype is medium-sized. The V gene is TRBV6-4, the J gene TRBJ2-3; TCRdb picks TRBD2, but there is no DNA to check that call. Germline V gene lookup returns CDR1 MRHNA and CDR2 SNTAGT. The CDR3 spans 15 residues. CDR3: CASSDGTTSTDTQYF.

The chain is built from TRBV19 and TRBJ2-3; TCRdb indicates TRBD2, and absent DNA this call remains unverified. The CDR3 loop spans 16 amino acids. Germline assignment: CDR1 LNHDA and CDR2 SQIVND (reference sequence). The CDR3 region is CASSIPTGGGTDTQYF.

By frequency, this clonotype registers medium-sized (0.01 to 0.1%). The rearrangement joins TRBV6-6 to TRBJ2-7; TCRdb's D gene call, TRBD1, goes unchecked for lack of DNA. CDR1 is MNHNY and CDR2 is SVGAGI in the germline V gene (reference sequence). The CDR3 loop spans 16 amino acids. The CDR3: CASSPLAGQSHYEQYF.

This clonotype is identified as medium-sized from frequency. The V gene is TRBV6-2 or TRBV6-3, the J gene TRBJ1-4; there is no DNA to check the TCRdb D call of TRBD1. Germline V gives CDR1 MNHEY, CDR2 SVGEGT. CDR3 length equals 14 residues. The CDR3 protein is CASSYGQEEEKLFF.

This sequence joins TRBV7-9 and TRBJ1-2; TCRdb designates TRBD1, a call that cannot be tested without DNA. Germline V CDR1 and CDR2: SEHNR, FQNEAQ (reference sequence). The length of the CDR3 is 15 residues. CDR3 residues: CASSPWDRHSYGYTF.

The rearrangement uses TRBV20-1 and TRBJ1-5; without DNA, the TCRdb call of TRBD1 cannot be checked. The CDR3 has 14 amino acids. Germline V gives CDR1 DFQATT, CDR2 SNEGSKA (reference sequence). The CDR3 sequence is CSARIQGESQPQHF.

V is TRBV6-4 and J is TRBJ2-2; TCRdb proposes TRBD1, but this gene call is untestable without DNA. CDR1 and CDR2 from the germline V gene are MRHNA and SNTAGT. The CDR3 is made up of 15 amino acids. The CDR3 loop is CASRAGTEDTGELFF.

Here the CDR3 reads CASSGGPEGSEQYF. This chain connects TRBV6-1 to TRBJ2-7; TCRdb returns TRBD2, unconfirmable since there is no DNA. Germline CDR1 is MNHNS and CDR2 is SASEGT. This CDR3 spans 14 amino acids.

The chain joins TRBV20-1 to TRBJ1-5; TCRdb designates TRBD1, a call that cannot be tested without DNA. The length of the CDR3 is 16 residues. The V gene's germline CDR1 is DFQATT and CDR2 SNEGSKA (reference sequence). The CDR3 reads CSARDVRGEGNQPQHF.

The CDR3 loop reads CASSPRGTANIQYF. J is TRBJ2-4 and V is TRBV27; TCRdb picks TRBD1, but there is no DNA to check that call. Germline CDR1 MNHEY, CDR2 SMNVEV (reference sequence). The CDR3 loop spans 14 amino acids.

The chain has TRBV20-1 and TRBJ2-7; no DNA is available, so the TRBD1 call from TCRdb remains unchecked. The CDR3 consists of 13 residues. Germline CDR1 is DFQATT and CDR2 is SNEGSKA (reference sequence). CDR3: CSARGGRDYEQYF.

This clonotype ranks as medium-sized (0.01 to 0.1%) in terms of frequency. The chain employs TRBV6-8 and TRBJ2-3; TCRdb gives TRBD1 as the D gene, but with no DNA this cannot be confirmed. Germline CDR1 is MNHGY and CDR2 is SAAAGT. The CDR3 is 16 amino acids. The CDR3 reads CASSYNRYPSTDTQYF.

The V call is TRBV20-1, the J call TRBJ2-7; lacking DNA, the TRBD2 call made by TCRdb goes unchecked. This CDR3 has 17 residues. The germline V gene has CDR1 DFQATT and CDR2 SNEGSKA (reference sequence). The CDR3 region is CSARGGTSGSAPYEQYF.